This T cell receptor beta chain was documented in a study of blood T cell repertoires in COVID-19. CDR3 size: 13 residues. Trimming cost V 0 bases and J 8 bases, with 8 bases left between them. The germline CDR1 and CDR2 sequences are SGHRS and YFSETQ. The method was immunoSEQ multiplex PCR; TCRdb's version includes in-frame clones alone and lacks a portion of them. In the table there are 300,000 to 450,000 clones, roughly 91% of which are singletons. The TCR originated in a woman between 18 and 29 years old who had recovered from COVID-19. The sequenced sample was PBMCs or T cells enriched from blood (not recorded which). The chain carries TRBV5-1 and TRBJ1-4, with a weak D call TRBD1 (5 bases). The CDR3 sequence is CASSLVGGEKLFF. The CDR3, as DNA: TGCGCCAGCAGCTTGGTCGGGGGGGAAAAACTGTTTTTT.